The 26 T cell receptor beta chains given below trace back to one sample, sequenced in a study of cytotoxic CD8 clonotypes in ibrutinib-treated CLL. The assay was immunoSEQ multiplex PCR, and TCRdb's table has in-frame clones only and misses some. There are some 140,000 clones in the sample; around 84% occur only once, and around 3% lies in the top ten. Sample: PBMCs, taken after 24 months of ibrutinib treatment. The receptors come from a human donor with chronic lymphocytic leukemia.

The genes are TRBV6-4 and TRBJ1-6, with D tentatively TRBD1 (5 bases). The V and J ends lost 3 bases and 10 bases respectively, with 13 bases between them. Germline V gene sequence: CDR1 MRHNA, CDR2 SNTAGT. CDR3 length: 14 residues. In DNA, the CDR3 is TGTGCCAGCAGTGAGCTGGGGCACAGCTCACCCCTCCACTTT. This gives the protein CASSELGHSSPLHF.

The chain combines TRBV6-6 with TRBJ2-1; D may be TRBD2 (6 bases). Trimming cost V 0 bases and J 8 bases, with 14 bases left between them. CDR1 MNHNY and CDR2 SVGAGI come from the germline V gene (reference sequence). This CDR3 region has 15 residues. The chain's CDR3 is CASSYSGTLYDEQFF. The CDR3 DNA sequence: TGTGCCAGCAGTTACTCCGGGACTCTGTACGATGAGCAGTTCTTC.

The chain employs TRBV19 and TRBJ1-5, with D possibly TRBD1 on 5 matching bases. V lost 3 bases and J lost 11, with 11 bases in between. There are 12 residues in the CDR3. Germline V gene lookup returns CDR1 LNHDA and CDR2 SQIVND (reference sequence). This chain's CDR3 is CASSMEGRAQHF. In DNA, the CDR3 is TGTGCCAGTAGTATGGAGGGCAGGGCCCAGCATTTT. The variable domain in full, completed from reference TRBV19 and TRBJ1-5, reads DGGITQSPKYLFRKEGQNVTLSCEQNLNHDAMYWYRQDPGQGLRLIYYSQIVNDFQKGDIAEGYSVSREKKESFPLTVTSAQKNPTAFYLCASSMEGRAQHFGDGTRLSIL.

The J gene is TRBJ1-1, the V gene TRBV30; 11 nucleotides line up with TRBD1. Germline CDR1 GTSNPN, CDR2 SVGIG (reference sequence). The CDR3 is made up of 14 amino acids. J lost 10 bases, V lost 5 bases, and 12 bases had no gene match. The CDR3 spells CAWQGQGGFFGAFF. In DNA form, the CDR3 reads TGTGCCTGGCAGGGACAGGGGGGATTTTTCGGAGCTTTCTTT.

V gene TRBV6-1 combines with J gene TRBJ2-1; D not resolved. This CDR3 region has 12 residues. Trimming took off 4 bases at V and 6 bases at J, with 7 bases between the two ends. Germline CDR1 is MNHNS and CDR2 is SASEGT. The CDR3 sequence is CASSGTPNEQFF. CDR3 DNA: TGTGCCAGCAGTGGAACACCCAATGAGCAGTTCTTC.

The chain uses TRBV19 and TRBJ1-1; 10 nucleotides line up with TRBD1. V trimming: 5 bases; J trimming: 5 bases; junction bases outside the gene matches: 14. The CDR3 is made up of 17 amino acids. Germline CDR1 and CDR2: LNHDA and SQIVND (reference sequence). The CDR3 reads CASSLGPGQGMGTEAFF. CDR3 coding DNA: TGTGCCAGTAGTTTGGGGCCGGGACAGGGGATGGGAACTGAAGCTTTCTTT.

This chain links TRBV7-9 with TRBJ2-7, with 11 bases fitting TRBD2. In germline, CDR1 is SEHNR, CDR2 FQNEAQ (reference sequence). The V gene end was trimmed by 5 bases and the J gene end by 2 bases; junction bases not matched to a gene: 17. This CDR3 has 19 amino acids. The CDR3 DNA sequence: TGTGCCAGCAGCCCCTGGACTAGCGGGTTGACGAGACGACCCTACGAGCAGTACTTC. Protein: CASSPWTSGLTRRPYEQYF.

The chain recombines TRBV6-1 with TRBJ2-7, with TRBD2 matching over 12 bases. The V gene end was trimmed by 7 bases and the J gene end by 4 bases; junction bases not matched to a gene: 2. The CDR3 has 13 amino acids. Germline V gene sequence: CDR1 MNHNS, CDR2 SASEGT. CDR3 nucleotides: TGTGCCAGCAATCTAGCGGGGGGGTACGAGCAGTACTTC. Encoded protein: CASNLAGGYEQYF.

DNA of the CDR3: TGTGCCAGCAGCTTTAAAAGGGGGCAGGGCACCGGGGAGCTGTTTTTT. Translating it yields CASSFKRGQGTGELFF. The chain has TRBV7-2 and TRBJ2-2; 7 bases agree with TRBD1. Trimming at V came to 3 bases and at J to 4 bases, leaving 8 bases not matched to a gene. CDR3 length: 16 amino acids. Germline V CDR1 and CDR2: SGHTA, FQGNSA.

V usage is TRBV6-5 and J usage is TRBJ1-2; D is unclear. Per the germline V gene, CDR1 is MNHEY and CDR2 is SVGAGI. With 4 bases removed from V and 5 bases from J, the gap between germline ends came to 14 bases. This CDR3 comprises 14 residues. The CDR3 nucleotides read TGTGCCAGCAGTTCTTACGGCAGCGAGTATGGCTACACCTTC. Translated, it gives CASSSYGSEYGYTF.

The chain joins TRBV5-4 to TRBJ1-1; D is unresolved. The V and J ends lost 2 bases and 1 base respectively, with 12 bases between them. Germline V CDR1 and CDR2: SGHNT, YYREEE (reference sequence). The CDR3 is made up of 15 amino acids. The CDR3 coding sequence is TGTGCCAGCAGCTTAGACGTCAGAACGAACACTGAAGCTTTCTTT. This sequence encodes CASSLDVRTNTEAFF.

The rearrangement joins TRBV11-3 to TRBJ2-5; 8 bases line up with TRBD1. The junction had 6 bases not matched to a gene; V was cut back by 5 bases and J by 4 bases. The CDR3 is made up of 14 amino acids. Germline V CDR1 and CDR2: SGHNT, YENEEA. The CDR3, as DNA: TGTGCCAGCAGCCAGGGGGCCGTATCAGAGACCCAGTACTTC. Protein sequence: CASSQGAVSETQYF.

This clone was counted between two and nine times. The rearrangement links TRBV9 to TRBJ2-5, with 14 bases aligning to TRBD2. In germline, CDR1 is SGDLS, CDR2 YYNGEE. The CDR3 is made up of 17 amino acids. V was pared by 4 bases and J by 2 bases, with 7 bases of the junction left unmatched. CDR3 sequence (DNA): TGTGCCAGCAGCCCTGGGACTAGCGGGGGAGGGCAAGAGACCCAGTACTTC. It yields the protein CASSPGTSGGGQETQYF. The full variable domain, in which reference TRBV9 and TRBJ2-5 provide the parts outside the CDR3, is DSGVTQTPKHLITATGQRVTLRCSPRSGDLSVYWYQQSLDQGLQFLIQYYNGEERAKGNILERFSAQQFPDLHSELNLSSLELGDSALYFCASSPGTSGGGQETQYFGPGTRLLVL.

The chain combines TRBV5-4 with TRBJ2-3; D possibly uses TRBD1 or TRBD2 (6 bases each). V was shortened by 1 base and J by 2 bases, with 11 bases between the two germline ends. This CDR3 has 15 residues. The germline CDR1 and CDR2 sequences are SGHNT and YYREEE (reference sequence). The CDR3 DNA reads TGTGCCAGCAGCTTGATGGGGGGCGCCACAGATACGCAGTATTTT. Residues: CASSLMGGATDTQYF.

The rearrangement uses TRBV9 and TRBJ2-7; 7 positions agree with TRBD2. CDR1 and CDR2 (germline): SGDLS, YYNGEE. Trimming removed 0 bases from V and 6 bases from J; junction bases left unmatched: 3. The CDR3 loop spans 13 amino acids. CDR3 sequence: CASSVERGSEQYF. CDR3 bases: TGTGCCAGCAGCGTAGAGCGGGGCTCCGAGCAGTACTTC.

The genes are TRBV19 and TRBJ1-3; D not resolved. This CDR3 comprises 14 residues. Trimming stripped 2 bases from V and 0 bases from J, with 5 bases between. Germline loops: CDR1 LNHDA, CDR2 SQIVND (reference sequence). CDR3 coding DNA: TGTGCCAGTAGTATACTTTCCTCTGGAAACACCATATATTTT. This gives the protein CASSILSSGNTIYF.

The chain recombines TRBV7-8 with TRBJ1-5, with TRBD1 as a possible D gene (6 bases). The CDR3 has 18 amino acids. The V end was cut by 1 base, the J end by 1 base, with 17 bases between. The germline V gene encodes CDR1 SGHVS and CDR2 FQNEAQ. CDR3 DNA: TGTGCCAGCAGCTTAGGAATCGAGGGGGGGCTAAGCAATCAGCCCCAGCATTTT. It is translated as CASSLGIEGGLSNQPQHF. Full variable domain (rest looked up from reference TRBV7-8 and TRBJ1-5): GAGVSQSPRYKVAKRGQDVALRCDPISGHVSLFWYQQALGQGPEFLTYFQNEAQLDKSGLPSDRFFAERPEGSVSTLKIQRTQQEDSAVYLCASSLGIEGGLSNQPQHFGDGTRLSIL.

V is TRBV4-3 and J is TRBJ2-5, with D maybe TRBD2 (7 bases). Trimming shortened V by 2 bases and J by 9 bases, and 16 bases separated the two germline ends. The CDR3 loop spans 14 amino acids. Germline CDR1 LGHNA, CDR2 YSLEER. The DNA for the CDR3 is TGCGCCAGCAGCCAAACCCCCGGGGGGCAGGCCCAGTACTTC. Protein sequence: CASSQTPGGQAQYF.

The chain has TRBV19 and TRBJ2-6; D is possibly TRBD1 (5 bases). Trimming pared 6 bases from V and 2 bases from J, leaving 11 bases between. CDR1 is LNHDA, CDR2 SQIVND, per germline (reference sequence). The length of the CDR3 is 15 residues. The CDR3, as DNA: TGTGCCAGTAGCCACCAGGGAACTGGGGCCAACGTCCTGACTTTC. Translated: CASSHQGTGANVLTF.

V usage is TRBV5-4 and J usage is TRBJ2-7, with 8 bases aligning to TRBD1. This CDR3 is 14 amino acids long. Germline V gene sequence: CDR1 SGHNT, CDR2 YYREEE (reference sequence). V trimming: 3 bases; J trimming: 1 base; junction bases outside the gene matches: 3. The CDR3 sequence: CASSWTGTSYEQYF. The CDR3 DNA reads as TGTGCCAGCAGCTGGACAGGGACTTCCTACGAGCAGTACTTC.

This clone was recorded only once. This chain links TRBV6-1 with TRBJ2-7; TRBD1 agrees at 12 bases. CDR3 length: 15 amino acids. Unmatched junction bases numbered 4, after V lost 6 bases and J lost 1 base. Germline V CDR1 and CDR2: MNHNS, SASEGT. The CDR3 is CASSLGQGASYEQYF. The CDR3 DNA reads TGTGCCAGCAGCCTGGGACAGGGGGCTTCCTACGAGCAGTACTTC.

The chain links TRBV9 to TRBJ2-1; the D is unclear. The ends were cut back, 2 bases at V and 5 bases at J, with 14 bases in the middle. Germline V gene sequence: CDR1 SGDLS, CDR2 YYNGEE. The CDR3 is made up of 15 amino acids. CDR3 DNA: TGTGCCAGCAGCGTTGACGGTCTCTTTAACAATGAGCAGTTCTTC. It specifies CASSVDGLFNNEQFF.

V gene TRBV12-2 combines with J gene TRBJ2-7; whether TRBD1, the table's D call, matches the DNA was not checked. TRBV12-2 is noted as a pseudogene. The CDR3 consists of 14 residues. The CDR3 DNA reads TGTGCAAGTCGCTGGAGTAGCAGGGGTTACGAGCAGTACTTC. Its protein product is CASRWSSRGYEQYF.

The chain joins TRBV10-1 to TRBJ2-7; D is unclear. Trimming left V 6 bases short and J 0 bases short, with 15 bases between. Looked up from germline, CDR1 is WNHNN and CDR2 is SYGVQD (reference sequence). The CDR3 contains 15 residues. This CDR3 reads CASRMKFPSSYEQYF. CDR3 in DNA: TGCGCCAGCAGAATGAAATTCCCTAGCTCCTACGAGCAGTACTTC.

The chain is built from TRBV7-8 and TRBJ2-3; a weak D match, TRBD2 (6 bases). The length of the CDR3 is 15 residues. The V end was cut by 3 bases, the J end by 5 bases, with 15 bases between. Looked up from germline, CDR1 is SGHVS and CDR2 is FQNEAQ. In DNA form, the CDR3 reads TGTGCCAGCAGCTTCCCCGGGACTGAGGGAGATACGCAGTATTTT. Protein sequence: CASSFPGTEGDTQYF.

This chain joins TRBV30 and TRBJ1-4, with no clear D. V lost 0 bases and J lost 7, with 6 bases in between. The CDR3 has 12 amino acids. CDR1 and CDR2 from the germline V gene are GTSNPN and SVGIG (reference sequence). The CDR3 nucleotides are TGTGCCTGGAGTGTACCGGGTGAAAAACTGTTTTTT. Its translation is CAWSVPGEKLFF.